This TCR beta chain was captured by sequencing in a study of blood T cell repertoires in COVID-19. The overall study: Sites in the United States, Italy and Spain provided acute and convalescent COVID-19 samples. Sources were T cells, B-cell-depleted T cells, or PBMCs; the material itself was cDNA or gDNA.

The study assigned cohorts using participant-reported clinical history. The CDR3 contains 12 residues. Germline V gives CDR1 GTSNPN, CDR2 SVGIG (reference sequence). V dropped 0 bases and J dropped 6 bases, with 9 bases sitting between them. The data were produced by immunoSEQ multiplex PCR, yet TCRdb's version contains in-frame clones alone and is incomplete. The sample yields around 200,000 clones, about nine tenths seen once. The TCR sequence derives from a young man with acute COVID-19. The chain employs TRBV30 and TRBJ2-7; no clear D. Source material: PBMCs or T cells enriched from blood (not recorded which). In DNA form, the CDR3 reads TGTGCCTGGAGTGTTCAGGCAGTCGAGCAGTACTTC. Translating it yields CAWSVQAVEQYF.